This TCR beta chain is from a study of CD8+ T cells in alopecia areata. This clone was counted at least ten times. The CDR3 covers 14 residues. J was trimmed by 4 bases and V by 3 bases; bases with no gene match: 6. The germline V gene encodes CDR1 SGDLS and CDR2 YYNGEE. Isolated RNA was reverse transcribed into cDNA used as the sequencing template. Generated by immunoSEQ multiplex PCR, the TCRdb table keeps only in-frame clones and is missing some. The sample contains some 110,000 clones, 58% of which appear only once. The treatment here: oral pan-JAK inhibitor, 5-10 mg twice daily. V is TRBV9 and J is TRBJ1-2; 7 bases map to TRBD1. The source is a human donor with alopecia areata. The source material was CD8+ T cells sorted from blood, sampled at week 4, from a patient treated with tofacitinib. CDR3 nucleotide sequence: TGTGCCAGCAGCGAGGAGGGGGCAGCCTATGGCTACACCTTC. Translating gives CASSEEGAAYGYTF.